These 12 T cell receptor beta chains came from one sample sequenced in a study of cytomegalovirus exposure and HLA in healthy donors. 60 Vbeta and 13 Jbeta primers were used in PCR. Sequenced by immunoSEQ multiplex PCR; TCRdb stores in-frame clones only, minus some. The sample includes 100,000 or so clones, 70% to 80% of them seen just once. The sequencing input was PBMCs. All receptors derive from a man under 40 in good health and CMV-seronegative.

This clone has just a few counts. The J gene is TRBJ1-3, the V gene TRBV7-2, with unresolved D. Germline V gene sequence: CDR1 SGHTA, CDR2 FQGNSA. The V end was cut by 5 bases, the J end by 0 bases, with 14 bases between. The CDR3 totals 16 residues. DNA of the CDR3: TGTGCCAGCAGCCTTCTGACCGCTAGCTCTGGAAACACCATATATTTT. Its protein is CASSLLTASSGNTIYF.

This chain uses TRBV5-1 with TRBJ2-2; no clear D gene. There are 14 residues in the CDR3. The germline V and J ends were trimmed by 2 bases and 3 bases, with 8 bases remaining between them. Germline V gene data show CDR1 as SGHRS and CDR2 as YFSETQ. Here the CDR3 DNA reads TGCGCCAGCAGCTTAAACAGTTACACCGGGGAGCTGTTTTTT. Translating it yields CASSLNSYTGELFF.

J is TRBJ2-7 and V is TRBV5-1; the match to TRBD1 covers 9 bases. V trimming: 3 bases; J trimming: 5 bases; junction bases outside the gene matches: 12. This CDR3 is built from 16 residues. Germline V lookup: CDR1 SGHRS, CDR2 YFSETQ. The CDR3 DNA follows: TGCGCCAGCAGCTGGCAGCCGGGACAGGGTTTCGACGAGCAGTACTTC. Protein: CASSWQPGQGFDEQYF.

The chain carries TRBV2 and TRBJ1-2; no reliable D call. The CDR3 has 12 amino acids. Germline-derived CDR1 and CDR2 are SNHLY and FYNNEI. V dropped 4 bases and J dropped 8 bases, with 11 bases sitting between them. CDR3 amino acids: CASSVENTGYTF. The CDR3, as DNA: TGTGCCAGCAGTGTTGAGAATACGGGCTACACCTTC.

J is TRBJ1-2 and V is TRBV4-2, with D unresolved. The CDR3 totals 17 residues. CDR1 is LGHNA, CDR2 YNFKEQ, per germline. The V gene lost 0 bases and the J gene lost 1 base, with 15 bases spanning the gap. The CDR3 region is CASSQDGSGLGNYGYTF. The CDR3 DNA sequence: TGTGCCAGCAGCCAAGATGGGTCCGGACTTGGTAACTATGGCTACACCTTC.

The rearrangement joins TRBV11-2 to TRBJ2-3; D is undetermined. Germline V gene data show CDR1 as SGHAT and CDR2 as FQNNGV. CDR3 length: 15 residues. The ends were cut back, 1 base at V and 0 bases at J, with 8 bases in the middle. CDR3 sequence (DNA): TGTGCCAGCAGCTTAGGCAAAGCTAGCACAGATACGCAGTATTTT. As protein: CASSLGKASTDTQYF.

The chain is built from TRBV28 and TRBJ1-2; D gene ambiguous. The CDR3 sequence is 15 residues long. Per the germline V gene, CDR1 is MDHEN and CDR2 is SYDVKM. V was shortened by 5 bases and J by 4 bases, with 17 bases between the two germline ends. For the CDR3, the DNA is TGTGCCAGCAGTCCTAGCAGCCAAGGCCCCTATGGCTACACCTTC. It codes for CASSPSSQGPYGYTF.

V gene TRBV27 combines with J gene TRBJ1-1; the D is unclear. Germline V gene lookup returns CDR1 MNHEY and CDR2 SMNVEV (reference sequence). V lost 5 bases to trimming and J lost 2 bases, with 9 bases between them. The CDR3 runs 13 residues. As DNA, the CDR3 is TGTGCCAGCAGTCCGGGTTCTAACACTGAAGCTTTCTTT. Translating it yields CASSPGSNTEAFF.

This clone was seen more than once but under ten times. The chain links TRBV5-6 to TRBJ2-6; the match to TRBD2 covers 9 bases. The CDR3 is 19 amino acids. Trimming at V came to 3 bases and at J to 0 bases, leaving 10 bases not matched to a gene. Germline V gives CDR1 SGHDT, CDR2 YYEEEE. Written as DNA, the CDR3 is TGTGCCAGCAGCTGGACGACTAGCGGCCTACTCTCTGGGGCCAACGTCCTGACTTTC. This sequence encodes CASSWTTSGLLSGANVLTF.

V and J are TRBV2 and TRBJ2-5; 14 nucleotides match TRBD2. V shed 7 bases, J shed 4 bases, and the junction held 5 bases outside the gene matches. The CDR3 runs 15 residues. Germline V CDR1 and CDR2: SNHLY, FYNNEI. The CDR3 coding sequence is TGTGCCAGCACCCCGGGACTAGCGGGAGCAGAGACCCAGTACTTC. Translated, it gives CASTPGLAGAETQYF.

This rearrangement joins TRBV6-5 to TRBJ2-7, with a weak D call TRBD2 (7 bases). Germline V gene lookup returns CDR1 MNHEY and CDR2 SVGAGI. The CDR3 consists of 15 residues. Deletions cut 6 bases from V and 6 bases from J, with 21 bases between. The CDR3 sequence is CASRWGGRSSLEQYF. DNA of the CDR3: TGTGCCAGCAGGTGGGGGGGCCGGTCGAGTCTCGAGCAGTACTTC.

The rearrangement links TRBV5-4 to TRBJ1-1; 8 bases are shared with TRBD1. The CDR3 loop spans 14 amino acids. V gave up 4 bases and J gave up 6 bases; unmatched junction bases: 8. Germline V gives CDR1 SGHNT, CDR2 YYREEE (reference sequence). The CDR3 region is CASSPTGDKAEAFF. Written as DNA, the CDR3 is TGTGCCAGCAGCCCGACAGGGGACAAAGCTGAAGCTTTCTTT.